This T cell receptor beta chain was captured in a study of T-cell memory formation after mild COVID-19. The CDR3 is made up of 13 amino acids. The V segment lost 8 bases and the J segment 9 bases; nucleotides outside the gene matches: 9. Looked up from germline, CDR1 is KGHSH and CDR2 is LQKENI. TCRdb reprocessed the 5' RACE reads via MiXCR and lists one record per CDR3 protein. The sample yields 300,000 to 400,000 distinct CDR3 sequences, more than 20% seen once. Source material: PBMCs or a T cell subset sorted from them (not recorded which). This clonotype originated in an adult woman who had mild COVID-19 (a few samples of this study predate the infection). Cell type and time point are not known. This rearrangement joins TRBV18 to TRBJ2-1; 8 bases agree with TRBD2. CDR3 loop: CASAGAGGSEQFF. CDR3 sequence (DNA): TGTGCCAGCGCCGGTGCGGGGGGCAGTGAGCAGTTCTTC.